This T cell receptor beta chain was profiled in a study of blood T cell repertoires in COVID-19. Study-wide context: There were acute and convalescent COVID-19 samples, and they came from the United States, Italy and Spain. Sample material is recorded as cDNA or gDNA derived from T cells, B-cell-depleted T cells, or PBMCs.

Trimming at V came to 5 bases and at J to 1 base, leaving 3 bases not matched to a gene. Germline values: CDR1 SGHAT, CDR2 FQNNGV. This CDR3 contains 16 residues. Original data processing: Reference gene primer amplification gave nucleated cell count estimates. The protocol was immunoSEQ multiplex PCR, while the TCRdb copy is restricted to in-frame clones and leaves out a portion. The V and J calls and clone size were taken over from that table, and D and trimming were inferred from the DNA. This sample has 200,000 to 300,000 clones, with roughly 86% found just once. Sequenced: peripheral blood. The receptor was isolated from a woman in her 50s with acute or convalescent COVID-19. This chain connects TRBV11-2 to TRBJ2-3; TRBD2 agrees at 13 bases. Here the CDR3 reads CASSRLAGGRTDTQYF. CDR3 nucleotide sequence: TGTGCCAGCAGCCGACTAGCGGGAGGCCGCACAGATACGCAGTATTTT.